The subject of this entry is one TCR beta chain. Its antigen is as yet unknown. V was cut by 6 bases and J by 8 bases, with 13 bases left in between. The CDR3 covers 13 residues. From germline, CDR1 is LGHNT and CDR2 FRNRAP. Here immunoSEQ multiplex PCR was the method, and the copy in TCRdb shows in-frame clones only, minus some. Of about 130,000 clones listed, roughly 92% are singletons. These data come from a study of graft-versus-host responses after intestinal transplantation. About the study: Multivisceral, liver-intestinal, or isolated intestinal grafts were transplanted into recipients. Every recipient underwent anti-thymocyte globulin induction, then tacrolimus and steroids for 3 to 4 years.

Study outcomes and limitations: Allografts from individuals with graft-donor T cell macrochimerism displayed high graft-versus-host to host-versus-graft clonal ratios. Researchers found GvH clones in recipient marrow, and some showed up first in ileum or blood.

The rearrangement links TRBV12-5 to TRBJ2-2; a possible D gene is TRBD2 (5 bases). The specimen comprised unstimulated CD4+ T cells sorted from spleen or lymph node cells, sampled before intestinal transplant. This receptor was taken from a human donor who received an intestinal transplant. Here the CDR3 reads CASGSLGAGELFF. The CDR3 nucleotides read TGTGCTAGTGGCTCGTTGGGAGCAGGGGAGCTGTTTTTT. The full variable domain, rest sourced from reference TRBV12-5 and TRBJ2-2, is DARVTQTPRHKVTEMGQEVTMRCQPILGHNTVFWYRQTMMQGLELLAYFRNRAPLDDSGMPKDRFSAEMPDATLATLKIQPSEPRDSAVYFCASGSLGAGELFFGEGSRLTVL.